This record concerns one TCR beta chain sequence. No antigen is known for it. Base qualities are not at hand, and no much larger clone is one base apart. The data originate from a study of cytomegalovirus exposure and HLA in healthy donors (dated by TCRdb to between 2016 and 2019). At the level of the whole study: An earlier analysis of several hundred of the donors reported approximately 290 Gb of sequence data and more than 90 million unique TCR beta sequences from some 180 million T cells. The aim of the study was to test whether cataloging public T cell receptors could identify signatures of past pathogen exposure. The study used immunosequencing to profile the T cell repertoires of approximately 650 subjects and linked those repertoires to cytomegalovirus serostatus. In addition to the first cohort of 500 to 850 subjects, a separate validation cohort of 100 to 150 different subjects was used. Because of strong linkage in the cohort, roughly five DR-DQ haplotypes were treated as single units for association and clustering. About 300 gigabases of sequencing data and around 87 million unique TCR sequences were included in an early release covering around 650 HLA-typed donors. Of the 300 to 500 genotyped donors, 70% to 90% were placed in the genetic ancestry cluster associated with self-reported Caucasian donors. Donor age, sex, ethnicity and CMV serostatus were compiled alongside the repertoire data. Typing coverage differed by locus: A, B, C, DRB1 and DQB1 were typed in roughly 629-630 donors, DQA1 in 500 to 550, DPA1 in some 570, and DPB1 in around 440. A later analysis re-examined previously published TCR beta repertoires from 600 to 700 donors and added high-resolution HLA genotyping to investigate patterns of TCR occurrence. Rather than drawing on any new phenotypic data, the later analysis identified candidate immune exposures from TCR beta sequences and the way those sequences occurred across donors. A later genetic analysis took genome-wide SNP genotypes for about 55% of the roughly 670 donors and used that subset as a discovery cohort. Class I and class II HLA loci were covered by the typing at four-digit resolution. To predict cytomegalovirus infection status, the study combined high-throughput TCR immunosequencing, statistical association of individual TCRs with disease status, and machine learning. Across roughly 420 genotyped donors of the cohort, an average of roughly 250,000 unique TCR beta nucleotide sequences per donor were sequenced, and 15% to 20% of those sequences were non-productive. To decide whether each TCR beta V gene segment behaved as functional or pseudogenic, an earlier analysis of some 580 of the donors relied on high-throughput TCR beta sequencing. All discovery cohort repertoires had been generated on a single sequencing platform. What the authors observed across the whole study: A further reported finding was that TCR beta sequences accurately predicted the HLA-A and HLA-B alleles for most subjects in the first cohort. Correlated functional status among segregating V segments might be attributable to linkage disequilibrium, but an unknown experimental factor could not be ruled out. Most TCR sequences were observed very rarely across donors, whereas some public TCRs were present in many individuals. CMV serostatus was the only immune exposure information available for the cohort. Cytomegalovirus status was reported to be diagnosed by the classifier with high specificity and sensitivity in both the original and validation cohorts. A later analysis found that HLA-associated TCR beta chains were more clonally expanded and had lower generation probabilities than equally common non-associated chains. The authors suggested that the approach could potentially be generalized to other disease states and immunological phenotypes. When HLA alleles, especially DR and DQ, strongly co-occurred, TCR associations were difficult to assign to individual alleles. A later genetic analysis associated a missense DCLRE1C variant with V-gene and J-gene trimming of TCR beta chains, and an independent cohort replicated the association. A cluster of highly shared sequence variants was judged likely to be a technical artifact of the sequencing pipeline. According to a later analysis, most CMV-associated TCR beta chains appeared to be HLA-restricted, and the HLA associations seemed to be driven largely by CMV exposure. Because counts were too low, seventeen rarely observed V segments, including chromosome 9 orphons, were excluded from the earlier analysis of 587 of the donors. Only TCR beta chains were sequenced in this cohort, and the absence of alpha or paired-chain data limited detectable features. Sequencing depth was assumed to be roughly uniform across donors in the presence/absence analyses, though that assumption may not hold. In vitro tests confirmed that a few of the cytomegalovirus-associated TCR beta chains recognize cytomegalovirus antigens. Because HLA typing was unavailable for some donors at each locus, only the typed subset was used in association tests. A later genetic analysis reported fewer N-insertions in productive TCRs among donors in an Asian-associated ancestry cluster than the roughly 620-donor mean. In a later analysis, the rate of TCR association differed among HLA loci, with DRB1 alleles having the most associated TCRs and HLA-C alleles having the fewest. A total of 150 to 200 TCR beta chains were listed by the study as associated with cytomegalovirus. Specific HLA alleles were associated with over 15,000 TCR beta sequences at a false discovery rate of 0.05 in a later analysis. Some IMGT-functional V segments, including TRBV6-2 and TRBV6-3, could not be distinguished by the 87-base-pair reads and were therefore excluded. A later analysis reported that several top co-occurrence clusters appeared linked to parvovirus B19, influenza, CMV and Epstein-Barr virus. In an earlier analysis of some 640 of the donors, most TCR beta V segments were observed in productive rearrangements about 90% or about 30% of the time, broadly matching IMGT annotations.

Library prep was done by the immunoSEQ multiplex PCR assay. A mixture of 60 forward primers for TCR Vbeta segments and 13 reverse primers for TCR Jbeta segments was used in the multiplex PCR. Amplification of the CDR3 region of rearranged TCR beta genes was performed with a multiplex PCR assay on genomic DNA. The amplified TCR beta libraries were sequenced on the Illumina HiSeq System as 87-base-pair reads. The source study handled its data this way. A later analysis counted about 80 million unique TCR beta chains across the 650 to 800 repertoires, and some 11 million of these chains were shared by at least two donors. A nearest-neighbor algorithm error-corrected the raw reads and collapsed the reads into unique sequences, merging closely related sequences to remove PCR and sequencing errors. V, D and J gene segments were assigned by aligning CDR3 sequences to IMGT reference sequences. Each retained sequence needed at least a six-nucleotide match to both a V gene segment and a J gene segment. A rearrangement counted as productive if the CDR3 had no stop codons and remained in frame with V and J, and every other rearrangement counted as non-productive. CDR3 was defined according to IMGT convention as the region running from the second conserved V-encoded cysteine to the conserved J-encoded phenylalanine. The earlier analysis of roughly 590 of the donors excluded sequences that lacked an unambiguous match to a single V gene segment. An earlier analysis of several hundred of the donors called V segments functional above 56.7% productive rearrangements and segregating when the between-donor standard deviation exceeded 5%. To diagnose cytomegalovirus status from the catalog of TCR beta chain sequences, a statistical classification framework was built. V and J gene assignment, in a later analysis, came from comparing TCR nucleotide sequences with IMGT/GENE-DB human TR gene sequences. A later analysis assigned CDR3 sequences and most-parsimonious VDJ recombination scenarios with the TCRdist pipeline. In a later analysis, every TCR beta chain was defined by the combination of its CDR3 amino acid sequence and its V-gene family, and reads without a unique V-gene family were dropped. To address suspected cross-contamination and a sequencing artifact, a later analysis removed roughly 640 highly shared, low-generation-probability nucleotide sequences. In a later analysis, a clonal expansion index for each public chain was calculated from normalized within-repertoire ranks of inferred template counts. In a later analysis, generation probabilities were computed with a VDJ recombination model fitted to out-of-frame rearrangements, and the resulting probabilities were checked against IGoR. Hypergeometric tests were used in a later analysis to score TCR-TCR, TCR-HLA and TCR-CMV co-occurrence, with a repertoire-size bias correction applied to the TCR pairs. In a later analysis, false discovery rates were estimated by permuting HLA or CMV assignments 20 times. In a later analysis, co-occurring TCRs were grouped with DBSCAN, and TCRdist sequence similarity was added when clustering was performed within HLA-allele-positive subsets. Co-occurrence clustering excluded repertoires with fewer than 30,000 or more than 120,000 public chains, plus five with anomalous nucleotide sharing. What TCRdb holds here is the immuneACCESS table cut down to in-frame rearrangements. Part of the clones is not present; checked against another copy, under half of the missing clones reflect an unresolved V gene, and the others are unexplained. V and J calls and clone size are copied from that table; D and trimming were computed from the DNA. The sample records tens of thousands of clones, about four fifths of which are singletons. Of the sample, 3.5% to 4% falls within the top ten clones.

Measured from the cysteine to the phenylalanine, the CDR3 is 13 residues long. The DNA shown is the 39-base CDR3, in frame from base 1. Looking up the germline V gene (reference sequence) yields CDR1 LNHDA and CDR2 SQIVND. V trim: 7 bases; J trim: 12 bases; unmatched bases: 11. The cohort comprised some 730 healthy bone marrow donors. All cohort members were sampled while nominally healthy, although unrecorded immune exposures were likely present. The donor was CMV seronegative and belonged to the group of 350 to 400 seronegative cohort members. Each donor provided a peripheral blood sample, and peripheral blood mononuclear cells were used for TCR beta sequencing. Genomic DNA extraction from the blood cell samples was performed with the Qiagen DNeasy Blood Extraction Kit.

The TCR comes from a man in his fifties or sixties in good health and CMV-seronegative. This chain is built from TRBV19 and TRBJ1-5, and TRBD1 aligns with 8 junction nucleotides. The sample comprised PBMCs. DNA sequence: TGTGCCAGTATATCTGGCAGGGGGCAGGGCCAGCATTTT. This yields the protein CASISGRGQGQHF. The full variable domain, completed from the reference TRBV19 and TRBJ1-5 proteins outside the CDR3, reads DGGITQSPKYLFRKEGQNVTLSCEQNLNHDAMYWYRQDPGQGLRLIYYSQIVNDFQKGDIAEGYSVSREKKESFPLTVTSAQKNPTAFYLCASISGRGQGQHFGDGTRLSIL.